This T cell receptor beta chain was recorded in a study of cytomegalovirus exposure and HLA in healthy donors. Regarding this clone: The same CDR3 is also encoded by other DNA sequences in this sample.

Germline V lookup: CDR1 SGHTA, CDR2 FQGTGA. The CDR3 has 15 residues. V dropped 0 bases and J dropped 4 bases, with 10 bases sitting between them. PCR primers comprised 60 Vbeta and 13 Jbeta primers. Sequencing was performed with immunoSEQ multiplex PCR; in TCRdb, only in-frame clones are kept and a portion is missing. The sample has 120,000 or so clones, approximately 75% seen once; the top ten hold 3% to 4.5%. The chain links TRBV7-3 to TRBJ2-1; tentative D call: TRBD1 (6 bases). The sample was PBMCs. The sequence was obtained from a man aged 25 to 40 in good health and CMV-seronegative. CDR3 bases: TGTGCCAGCAGCTTAACAGGGGGTACATACAATGAGCAGTTCTTC. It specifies CASSLTGGTYNEQFF.